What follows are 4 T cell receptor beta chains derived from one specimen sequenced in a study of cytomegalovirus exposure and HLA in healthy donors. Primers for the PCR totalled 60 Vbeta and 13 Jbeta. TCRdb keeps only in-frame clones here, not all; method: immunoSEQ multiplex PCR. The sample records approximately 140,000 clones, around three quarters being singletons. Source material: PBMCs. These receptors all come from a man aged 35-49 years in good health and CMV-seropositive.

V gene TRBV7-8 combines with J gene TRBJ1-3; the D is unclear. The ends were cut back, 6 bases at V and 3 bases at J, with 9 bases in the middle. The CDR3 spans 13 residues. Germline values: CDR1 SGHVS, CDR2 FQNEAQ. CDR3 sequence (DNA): TGTGCCAGCAGATTTGCAGGTGGAAACACCATATATTTT. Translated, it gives CASRFAGGNTIYF.

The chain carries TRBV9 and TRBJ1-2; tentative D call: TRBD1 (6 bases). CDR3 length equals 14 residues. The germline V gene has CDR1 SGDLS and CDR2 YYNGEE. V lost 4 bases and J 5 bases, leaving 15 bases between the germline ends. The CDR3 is CASSPTTGFYGYTF. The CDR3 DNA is TGTGCCAGCAGCCCGACGACAGGTTTTTATGGCTACACCTTC.

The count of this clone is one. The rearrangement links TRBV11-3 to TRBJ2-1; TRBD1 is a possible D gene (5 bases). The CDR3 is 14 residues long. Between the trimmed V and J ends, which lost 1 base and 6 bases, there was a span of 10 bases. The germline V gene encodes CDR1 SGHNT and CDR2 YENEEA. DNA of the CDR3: TGTGCCAGCAGCTTAGGCGGACAATCCAATGAGCAGTTCTTC. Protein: CASSLGGQSNEQFF. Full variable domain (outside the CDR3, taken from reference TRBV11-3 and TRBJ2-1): EAGVVQSPRYKIIEKKQPVAFWCNPISGHNTLYWYLQNLGQGPELLIRYENEEAVDDSQLPKDRFSAERLKGVDSTLKIQPAELGDSAVYLCASSLGGQSNEQFFGPGTRLTVL.

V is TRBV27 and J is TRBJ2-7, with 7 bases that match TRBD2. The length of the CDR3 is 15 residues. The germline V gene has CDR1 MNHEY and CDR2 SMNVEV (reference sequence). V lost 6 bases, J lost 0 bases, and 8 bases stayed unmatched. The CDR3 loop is CASRPLAESSYEQYF. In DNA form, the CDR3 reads TGTGCCAGCAGGCCCCTAGCGGAAAGCTCCTACGAGCAGTACTTC.